The subject of this entry is one T cell receptor beta chain. The antigen remains unidentified. This sample was included in a study of cytomegalovirus exposure and HLA in healthy donors. Overall study findings and caveats: Researchers reported from a later analysis that most CMV-associated TCR beta chains appeared HLA-restricted. Indistinguishable V segments, including TRBV6-2 and TRBV6-3, were excluded. Reported results showed that the classifier diagnosed cytomegalovirus status with high specificity and sensitivity.

Germline CDR1 reads LNHDA; CDR2 reads SQIVND (reference sequence). V lost 10 bases to trimming and J lost 3 bases; unmatched junction nucleotides: 6. The CDR3 loop spans 13 amino acids. PCR used 60 Vbeta primers and 13 Jbeta primers. Repertoires were generated with immunoSEQ multiplex PCR, while TCRdb's copy carries only in-frame clones and drops some. The sample records around 100,000 clones, more than 65% being singletons. V and J are TRBV19 and TRBJ1-5; 7 bases are a match to TRBD1. The sequenced material came from PBMCs. The receptor was isolated from a woman under 30 in good health and CMV-seropositive. CDR3: CATRGQFNQPQHF. The CDR3 DNA follows: TGTGCCACAAGGGGACAGTTCAATCAGCCCCAGCATTTT.